This T cell receptor beta chain was identified in a study of blood T cell repertoires in COVID-19 (dated by TCRdb to the early 2020s). General notes on the study: The collaborator samples originated in the United States, Italy and Spain and spanned the acute and convalescent phases of COVID-19. Deeply sampled blood TCRbeta repertoires from subjects exposed to, actively infected with, or recovered from COVID-19 were included in the dataset. Sample metadata almost always included a de-identified subject ID, COVID-19 status, age in years and sex. The material from the prospective study consisted of cDNA or gDNA derived from T cells, B-cell-depleted T cells, or PBMCs. Where available, HLA class I and class II types were taken from metadata supplied by the sample provider and were not determined by assay-based typing. Samples were obtained from the ongoing ImmuneRACE study (first 160 participants) and from 1,200 or so subjects provided by 6 global collaborators. The repertoires were made available in a free public database intended to serve as a resource for research on the immune response to SARS-CoV-2. Broad study findings and their caveats: The quantity of clinical and demographic metadata differed by source and by participant and was supplied without curation.

The immunoSEQ Assay, a bias-controlled multiplex PCR, was used to amplify TCRbeta CDR3 regions from genomic DNA. Regarding the original processing steps: The number of nucleated cells in each sample was estimated from the amplification of reference gene primers within the assay. To quantify the absolute abundance of each unique TCRbeta CDR3 rearrangement, sequence reads were collapsed and filtered. For each sample, productive Simpson clonality was calculated by taking the square root of Simpson's diversity index across productive rearrangements. TCRdb carries this immuneACCESS record with in-frame sequences only. Its versions omit some clonotypes, under half of them owing to an unresolved V gene in the studies checked, with the rest unexplained. V and J calls and clone size are as listed in that table; D and trimming were resolved from the DNA. Within this sample are 150,000 to 200,000 clones, with 88% of them counted one time only. The ten most abundant clones make up around 2.3% of the sample.

The germline V gene sets CDR1 to SGHRS and CDR2 to YFSETQ. The CDR3 measures 11 amino acids from cysteine to phenylalanine. Of the read, only the CDR3 DNA is kept; its 33 bases are in frame from base 1. V is pared back by 4 bases and J by 4 bases, with 3 bases lying between the germline termini. On this clone: Its antigen is unknown. No base qualities exist here, and no much larger clone lies one base off it.

Collaborating institutions collected whole blood in K2EDTA tubes following their own protocols. For TCRbeta analysis, collaborator samples were shipped as frozen whole blood, as isolated PBMCs, or as DNA extracted from either sample type. The sequence derives from a man between 70 and 80 years old with active or convalescent COVID-19. The sequence joins TRBV5-1 to TRBJ2-1; the D gene assignment is ambiguous. The sequenced material came from peripheral blood. The CDR3 is CASSQYNEQFF. The DNA reads as follows: TGCGCCAGCAGCCAATACAATGAGCAGTTCTTC.